Listed below are T cell receptor beta chains from one sample, sequenced in a study of control samples from healthy donors and cancer patients. Generated by immunoSEQ multiplex PCR, the TCRdb table keeps only in-frame clones and is missing some. The table has some 200,000 clones, 85% to 95% seen once. Sequenced input: blood. These receptors came from a man in his fifties or sixties in good health. Each CDR3 is given with its conserved first and last residue. A D gene is named only where the DNA matches it firmly. Clone size is shown for a subset of rows, as once, few, many or a class of expanded clone.

>TRBJ1-1|NA|TRBV10-3|13|NA
TGTGCCATCGGTCGGGGGCAGGGCACTGAAGCTTTCTTT
CAIGRGQGTEAFF
>TRBJ1-2|NA|TRBV28|14|NA
TGTGCCAGCAGCGGGACCGCTTCCCTTTATGGCTACACCTTC
CASSGTASLYGYTF
>TRBJ1-1|NA|TRBV7-9|14|NA
TGTGCCAGCAGCTTAGTGGTCGGCGACACTGAAGCTTTCTTT
CASSLVVGDTEAFF
>TRBJ2-5|once|TRBV2|14|NA
TGTGCCAGCAGTGATCAGCGCGGGAAAGAGACCCAGTACTTC
CASSDQRGKETQYF
>TRBJ2-7|NA|TRBV10-1|14|TRBD2
TGCGCCAGCAGTTTGACTGGCGGGAGCTACGAGCAGTACTTC
CASSLTGGSYEQYF
>TRBJ1-2|few|TRBV19|16|TRBD1
TGTGCCAGTAGTATCGACGGACAGGCCCCACTTAATGGCTACACCTTC
CASSIDGQAPLNGYTF
>TRBJ1-6|NA|TRBV18|14|TRBD1
TGTGCCAGCACTCGACAGGGACCTAATTCACCCCTCCACTTT
CASTRQGPNSPLHF
>TRBJ2-3|NA|TRBV27|15|TRBD2
TGTGCCAGCAGTTTGGGGCGGGGGGTCACAGATACGCAGTATTTT
CASSLGRGVTDTQYF
>TRBJ2-5|NA|TRBV4-1|18|TRBD1
TGCGCCAGCAGCCAAGATCTCCTAACAGGGGCGTACCAAGAGACCCAGTACTTC
CASSQDLLTGAYQETQYF
>TRBJ1-1|NA|TRBV24-1|14|NA
TGTGCCACCAGTGCAGAGGGGAGGAACACTGAAGCTTTCTTT
CATSAEGRNTEAFF
>TRBJ1-1|NA|TRBV2|15|NA
TGTGCCAGCAGTCTTACCGGGGTCCAAAACACTGAAGCTTTCTTT
CASSLTGVQNTEAFF
>TRBJ2-6|NA|TRBV4-3|15|NA
TGCGCCAGCAGCCAAGAAGGCGCTGGGGCCAACGTCCTGACTTTC
CASSQEGAGANVLTF
>TRBJ1-3|NA|TRBV3-1/TRBV3-2|16|NA
TGTGCCAGCAGCCACGGAACCGGAGGCTCCGGAAACACCATATATTTT
CASSHGTGGSGNTIYF
>TRBJ1-2|NA|TRBV4-1|14|NA
TGCGCCAGCAGCCCAAGGGCAGGGGTCTATGGCTACACCTTC
CASSPRAGVYGYTF
>TRBJ2-3|once|TRBV4-1|15|NA
TGCGCCAGCAGCCAGGGAGCTGGGGCTACAGATACGCAGTATTTT
CASSQGAGATDTQYF
>TRBJ1-3|NA|TRBV2|12|NA
TGTGCCAGCAGCACCTCTGGAAACACCATATATTTT
CASSTSGNTIYF
>TRBJ1-3|NA|TRBV18|16|NA
TGTGCCAGCTCACCAACTACGCTGTTCGCTGGAAACACCATATATTTT
CASSPTTLFAGNTIYF
>TRBJ1-3|NA|TRBV5-1|13|NA
TGCGCCAGCAGGGGAAGCTCTGGAAACACCATATATTTT
CASRGSSGNTIYF
>TRBJ2-3|NA|TRBV4-2|15|TRBD2
TGTGCCAGCAGCCAACCTAGCGGGGGTACAGATACGCAGTATTTT
CASSQPSGGTDTQYF
>TRBJ2-3|NA|TRBV30|11|NA
TGTGCCTGGGGCTCTGGAGATACGCAGTATTTT
CAWGSGDTQYF
>TRBJ1-2|NA|TRBV2|12|NA
TGTGCCAGCAGTGACAGGGGCTATGGCTACACCTTC
CASSDRGYGYTF
>TRBJ2-5|NA|TRBV7-2|14|NA
TGTGCCAGCAGCTCCAGCCGGGTGGGAGAGACCCAGTACTTC
CASSSSRVGETQYF
>TRBJ2-3|NA|TRBV24-1|15|TRBD2
TGTGCCACCAGTGCGCCCCGGGGGGGCTCAGATACGCAGTATTTT
CATSAPRGGSDTQYF
>TRBJ1-5|NA|TRBV28|12|NA
TGTGCCAGCGACCCGAGGACGGGAGCCCAGCATTTT
CASDPRTGAQHF
>TRBJ1-3|NA|TRBV19|14|NA
TGTGCCAGTAGTCCCGGGACGCACGGAAACACCATATATTTT
CASSPGTHGNTIYF
>TRBJ2-4|few|TRBV7-2|14|TRBD1
TGTGCCAGCAGCCCCGACAGGGCATTAAACATTCAGTACTTC
CASSPDRALNIQYF
>TRBJ1-2|NA|TRBV25-1|13|NA
TGTGCCAGTTCTCTGACAGGTGGGGTAGGCTACACCTTC
CASSLTGGVGYTF
>TRBJ2-3|NA|TRBV10-3|16|NA
TGTGCCATCAGTGAGGGGACATCAGGATACGCAGATACGCAGTATTTT
CAISEGTSGYADTQYF
>TRBJ1-5|once|TRBV5-6|12|TRBD1
TGTGCCAGCAGCTTCGTTGGACAGGACGAGAATTTT
CASSFVGQDENF
>TRBJ1-5|NA|TRBV7-8|15|NA
TGTGCCAGCAGCTTAGAAAGGGCCCGGGATCAGCCCCAGCATTTT
CASSLERARDQPQHF
>TRBJ1-2|NA|TRBV5-5|12|NA
TGTGCCAGCAGCTTTGGATTCTATGGCTACACCTTC
CASSFGFYGYTF
>TRBJ2-7|NA|TRBV6-6|14|TRBD2
TGTGCCAGCAGTTTAGGGACTAGCGGATACGAGCAGTACTTC
CASSLGTSGYEQYF
>TRBJ1-6|NA|TRBV18|15|NA
TGTGCCAGCTCACCAATTCGGACAGTCAATTCACCCCTCCACTTT
CASSPIRTVNSPLHF
>TRBJ2-7|NA|TRBV7-9|13|NA
TGTGCCAGCAGCTCCTCCGGGCCCTACGAGCAGTACTTC
CASSSSGPYEQYF
>TRBJ2-2|many|TRBV5-4|15|NA
TGTGCCAGCAGCGCCGGGACCTTAAACACCGGGGAGCTGTTTTTT
CASSAGTLNTGELFF
>TRBJ2-5|NA|TRBV28|18|TRBD1
TGTGCCAGCAGTCACGGGACAGGGGCGAGAGTCCTACAAGAGACCCAGTACTTC
CASSHGTGARVLQETQYF
>TRBJ1-5|NA|TRBV15|16|NA
TGTGCCACCAGCCCCTACAGGGTTTATAGCAATCAGCCCCAGCATTTT
CATSPYRVYSNQPQHF
>TRBJ2-7|NA|TRBV18|15|NA
TGTGCCAGCTCACCACCGTCCGGCGGCGCCTACGAGCAGTACTTC
CASSPPSGGAYEQYF
>TRBJ1-2|NA|TRBV6-2/TRBV6-3|16|TRBD1
TGTGCCAGCACCCCTACGGGACAGGGAGCTAACTATGGCTACACCTTC
CASTPTGQGANYGYTF
>TRBJ1-1|once|TRBV7-3|13|TRBD1
TGTGTAGGGGCCCAGGGGGTGAACACTGAAGCTTTCTTT
CVGAQGVNTEAFF